This T cell receptor beta chain was recorded in a study of T cells after yellow fever vaccination. This CDR3 region has 15 residues. CDR1 MNHEY and CDR2 SVGAGI come from the germline V gene. Trimming cost V 0 bases and J 5 bases, with 12 bases left between them. 5'RACE template switching generated TCR cDNA, adding a universal primer site and UMIs. TCRdb analysed the 5' RACE reads with MiXCR anew, one entry per CDR3 protein. The sample consists of more than 250,000 distinct CDR3 sequences, about 6.6% of them appearing once. Study-level findings and limits: The study re-detected most primary-vaccination clones after the booster (96% CD4, 80% to 90% CD8).

This clonotype occurred many times. No antigen is known for it. The clonotype was recovered from a man between 18 and 35 years old who received the YFV17D yellow fever vaccine. The chain recombines TRBV6-5 with TRBJ2-3; D is unclear. The source was PBMCs, collected approximately 40 days after the first yellow fever vaccination. CDR3 nucleotide sequence: TGTGCCAGCAGTTACTCGGGGAAGTTCCGAGATACGCAGTATTTT. Translating it yields CASSYSGKFRDTQYF.